This T cell receptor beta chain was captured in a study of cytomegalovirus exposure and HLA in healthy donors (dated by TCRdb to about 2017). Context from the whole study: According to a later analysis, one platform produced both the roughly 120 validation repertoires and the 666 repertoires of the first cohort. The study aimed to test whether cataloging public T cell receptors could reveal signatures of past pathogen exposure. In addition to the first cohort of 666 subjects, a separate validation cohort of some 120 different subjects was used. To predict cytomegalovirus infection status, the study combined high-throughput TCR immunosequencing, statistical association of individual TCRs with disease status, and machine learning.

The full study reports these points: In vitro tests confirmed that three of the cytomegalovirus-associated TCR beta chains recognize cytomegalovirus antigens. While some public TCRs were present in many individuals, most TCR sequences turned up only very rarely across donors. All 120 or so repertoires were used to score co-occurrence in the validation cohort in a later analysis, because that analysis had no HLA typing for the cohort. According to the authors, the approach could potentially be generalized to other disease states and immunological phenotypes. In a later analysis, TCRs clustered in the first cohort were found to also tend to co-occur in the roughly 110 validation repertoires, with over 90% of cluster scores above 0. The classifier was reported to diagnose cytomegalovirus status with high specificity and sensitivity in both the original cohort and the validation cohort. In the study, 164 TCR beta chains were listed as associated with cytomegalovirus.

Worth noting for this clone: Its target antigen remains unknown. Base qualities are not provided; no much larger clone lies one nucleotide away.

The donors belonged to the validation cohort of about 120 subjects, which was separate from the roughly 700-subject first cohort. Receptor amplification or capture employed the immunoSEQ multiplex PCR assay. The study's processing was this. A statistical classification framework was built for diagnosing cytomegalovirus status from the catalog of TCR beta chain sequences. TCRdb provides this immuneACCESS table in a form limited to in-frame rearrangements. Some clones are lacking; in checked studies, under half of them reflect an unresolved V gene, and why the rest are absent is not known. D and trimming come from the DNA, and the V and J calls and clone size come from that table. The sample table records 150,000 to 200,000 clones; roughly nine tenths of these occur just once. 3% to 3.5% of the sample comes from the top ten. Trimming at the junction amounts to 4 bases on V and 0 bases on J, and the germline ends lie 10 bases apart. The CDR3 runs 14 amino acids, cysteine and phenylalanine included. Only the CDR3 portion is preserved as DNA: 42 bases, with reading frame beginning at the first base. CDR1 and CDR2 are drawn from the germline V gene: SGHRS, YFSETQ.

The clonotype was recovered from a woman aged 18 to 35 in good health and CMV-seropositive. The sample consisted of PBMCs. The chain joins TRBV5-1 to TRBJ1-1, with a weak D call of TRBD1 (6 bases match). The DNA reads TGCGCCAGCAGCCTTGGACAGATGAACACTGAAGCTTTCTTT. This codes for CASSLGQMNTEAFF.